This T cell receptor (beta chain) was found in a study of blood T cell repertoires in COVID-19. Clones were read by immunoSEQ multiplex PCR, and TCRdb kept only the in-frame ones, dropping some. The table records around 220,000 clones, nearly 90% of them present only once. Participants came from roughly 23 US areas, aged roughly 18 to 89 years. Trimming shortened V by 1 base and J by 7 bases, and 13 bases separated the two germline ends. Germline V gene sequence: CDR1 LNHDA, CDR2 SQIVND (reference sequence). The CDR3 spans 14 residues. Input material: PBMCs or T cells enriched from blood (not recorded which). The gene calls are TRBV19 and TRBJ1-2; no clear D gene. This receptor was identified in a man aged 25-45 years who had been exposed to COVID-19. The CDR3 loop reads CASSIGDGGFGYTF. The DNA of the CDR3 is TGTGCCAGTAGTATAGGCGACGGAGGGTTTGGCTACACCTTC. Combining the CDR3 with reference TRBV19 and TRBJ1-2 gives the whole variable domain DGGITQSPKYLFRKEGQNVTLSCEQNLNHDAMYWYRQDPGQGLRLIYYSQIVNDFQKGDIAEGYSVSREKKESFPLTVTSAQKNPTAFYLCASSIGDGGFGYTFGSGTRLTVV.